This T cell receptor (beta chain) was sequenced in a study of vaccination effects on CD4 cells after COVID-19. Study as a whole: Before any sequencing was done, the ViraFEST assay used viral peptide pools to expand antigen-specific CD4+ T cells.

Around day 10 of culture, CD4+ T cells were separated out. Sequencing used immunoSEQ multiplex PCR; TCRdb keeps in-frame clones, though not all of them. Here the sample spans some 28,000 clones, over 55% being singletons. Study-wide results and limits: After vaccination of healthy people, only 1 of 255 vaccine-induced clones cross-reacted with common cold coronaviruses.

Germline CDR1 is GTSNPN and CDR2 is SVGIG (reference sequence). CDR3 size: 13 residues. Trimming left V 1 base short and J 0 bases short, with 6 bases between. Concerning this clone itself: What it binds is not known.

The sequence came from a human donor who received a COVID-19 vaccine. The genes are TRBV30 and TRBJ1-2, with D uncertain. This specimen was CD4+ T cells from PBMCs cultured without peptide, taken before COVID-19 vaccination. CDR3 nucleotides: TGTGCCTGGAGTGACCAGGCTAACTATGGCTACACCTTC. Its translation is CAWSDQANYGYTF.